Listed below are T cell receptor beta chains from one sample, sequenced in a study of blood T cell repertoires in COVID-19. Assay: immunoSEQ multiplex PCR; the TCRdb copy retains only in-frame clones and omits some. The sample lists approximately 290,000 clones, 70% to 90% occurring once. Sequenced: PBMCs or T cells enriched from blood (not recorded which). These receptors were obtained from a woman in her 30s who had recovered from COVID-19. Each CDR3 is given with its conserved first and last residue. Each record gives: clone size, J gene, D gene, V gene, CDR3 DNA, CDR3 protein. A D gene is named only where the DNA matches it firmly. A row's size may be missing; if present it is once, few, many or a size class.

. TRBJ1-6 TRBD1 TRBV2 TGTGCCAGCACAACAGGGGAAGGATCACCCCTCCACTTT CASTTGEGSPLHF
once TRBJ1-1 . TRBV12-3/TRBV12-4 TGTGCCAGCATATCTAGGGGCTCCACTGAAGCTTTCTTT CASISRGSTEAFF
. TRBJ2-5 TRBD2 TRBV11-2 TGTTCGTCCCGTCCGGGGCGGGGGGTCCAAGAGACCCAGTACTTC CSSRPGRGVQETQYF
. TRBJ1-1 TRBD1 TRBV2 TGTGCCAGCAGTGGCAGGGGGTCTCTGAACACTGAAGCTTTCTTT CASSGRGSLNTEAFF
. TRBJ1-5 TRBD1 TRBV18 TGTGCCAGCTCACCATCCAGGGGGGCCGACAATCAGCCCCAGCATTTT CASSPSRGADNQPQHF
. TRBJ1-2 TRBD1 TRBV18 TGTGCCAGCTCACAGGACAGGAACTATGGCTACACCTTC CASSQDRNYGYTF
. TRBJ1-3 . TRBV7-9 TGTGCCAGCAGGATAGGGGCTGGAAACACCATATATTTT CASRIGAGNTIYF
once TRBJ1-2 TRBD1 TRBV6-2/TRBV6-3 TGTGCCAGCAGTTACGTCCCGGGACAGGGTTACTATGGCTACACCTTC CASSYVPGQGYYGYTF
. TRBJ1-6 . TRBV3-1/TRBV3-2 TGTGCCAGCAGCCAAGAAGGGGTCGGGAATTCACCCCTCCACTTT CASSQEGVGNSPLHF
. TRBJ1-2 . TRBV5-1 TGCGCCAGCGGGAATGTAGGGGATGGCTACACCTTC CASGNVGDGYTF
. TRBJ2-2 TRBD2 TRBV5-4 TGTGCCAGCAGCTTGGCCGGGGGACTAGGATTCGGCGGGGAGCTGTTTTTT CASSLAGGLGFGGELFF
few TRBJ2-3 . TRBV19 TGTGCCAGTAGTATTGGCCGGGGACACACAGATACGCAGTATTTT CASSIGRGHTDTQYF
. TRBJ1-2 TRBD1 TRBV3-1/TRBV3-2 TGTGCCAGCAGCCAGGCTGGACAGGGGTGGGACTATGGCTACACCTTC CASSQAGQGWDYGYTF
. TRBJ1-5 . TRBV28 TGTGCCAGCAGTTTAGGGCGGGCGGTCTTCTGGAATCAGCCCCAGCATTTT CASSLGRAVFWNQPQHF
. TRBJ2-2 TRBD1 TRBV5-1 TGCGCCAGCAGCTTGGGACAGGGGAGAGCCGGGGAGCTGTTTTTT CASSLGQGRAGELFF
. TRBJ1-4 . TRBV4-1 TGCGCCAGCAGCCAAGACCACCGGTCAGGGAAACTGTTTTTT CASSQDHRSGKLFF
. TRBJ2-3 . TRBV7-9 TGTGCCAGCAGCAAACCGACAGCCCACCTAAGTATCCGCTTCACAGATACGCAGTATTTT CASSKPTAHLSIRFTDTQYF
few TRBJ2-4 TRBD2 TRBV5-1 TGCGCCAGCAGCCCGACTAGCGGGGGGGCGGAGAGGAACATTCAGTACTTC CASSPTSGGAERNIQYF
. TRBJ2-6 . TRBV28 TGTGCCAGCAGTCTATCGCTCTACGGGGCCAACGTCCTGACTTTC CASSLSLYGANVLTF
. TRBJ1-5 TRBD1 TRBV28 TGTGCCAGCAGACGCTGGGGACAGCCGAATCAGCCCCAGCATTTT CASRRWGQPNQPQHF
once TRBJ2-3 . TRBV7-8 TGTGCCAGCAGCTTAGGCCATTGGGGGGGGCCCTCCTCCACAGATACGCAGTATTTT CASSLGHWGGPSSTDTQYF
. TRBJ2-5 TRBD2 TRBV29-1 TGCAGCGTTGAGTGGACTAGCGGGACGGGAGAGACCCAGTACTTC CSVEWTSGTGETQYF
. TRBJ1-1 TRBD1 TRBV5-1 TGCGCCAGCAGCTTGGATGGGACAGCCATGAACACTGAAGCTTTCTTT CASSLDGTAMNTEAFF
. TRBJ1-2 . TRBV5-4 TGTGCCAGCAGCTTGATGAGCGGGGGCTACACCTTC CASSLMSGGYTF
. TRBJ1-1 . TRBV28 TGTGCCAGCAGTTTATCATTGTTCGCTTTCTTT CASSLSLFAFF
few TRBJ1-4 . TRBV18 TGTGCCAGCTCACCCGAGTATGCAACTAATGAAAAACTGTTTTTT CASSPEYATNEKLFF
. TRBJ2-1 . TRBV28 TGTGCCAGCAGTTTAGAGCGCTTCTCCTACAATGAGCAGTTCTTC CASSLERFSYNEQFF
. TRBJ1-2 TRBD1 TRBV6-6 TGTGCCAGCAGTTCTAATGGACAGGGGAAGTTATATGGCTACACCTTC CASSSNGQGKLYGYTF
once TRBJ1-5 . TRBV6-1 TGTGCCAGCAGTGAAGCGCGCTCGGGGGGCAATCAGCCCCAGCATTTT CASSEARSGGNQPQHF
. TRBJ1-5 . TRBV7-9 TGTGCCAGCAGCTTCAACAATCAGCCCCAGCATTTT CASSFNNQPQHF
. TRBJ2-3 . TRBV27 TGTGCCAGCAGTTTAGCCCACCCCTTACAGGGTTGGGCAGATACGCAGTATTTT CASSLAHPLQGWADTQYF
. TRBJ1-2 TRBD1 TRBV28 TGTGCCAGCAGTCTCCAGGGGGCGAATGGCTACACCTTC CASSLQGANGYTF
. TRBJ2-5 TRBD2 TRBV10-3 TGTGCCATCAGGGCGGGGGAGGAGACCCAGTACTTC CAIRAGEETQYF
. TRBJ1-5 . TRBV12-5 TGTGCTAGTGGTTATGGAGGAAATCAGCCCCAGCATTTT CASGYGGNQPQHF
. TRBJ2-5 . TRBV24-1 TGTGCCACCAGTGATTTGTACGCTAGAGAAGAGACCCAGTACTTC CATSDLYAREETQYF
. TRBJ1-2 . TRBV30 TGTGCCTGGAGTCGACAGAACTATGGCTACACCTTC CAWSRQNYGYTF
. TRBJ2-3 . TRBV28 TGTGCCAGCAGCTTACTAGCCCAACCCCGAGATACGCAGTATTTT CASSLLAQPRDTQYF
once TRBJ2-5 . TRBV10-1 TGCGCCAGCAGTAGAGACAGAGATCAAGAGACCCAGTACTTC CASSRDRDQETQYF
once TRBJ2-7 . TRBV19 TGTGCCAGTAGTATAGGGTTCCCTTCCTACGAGCAGTACTTC CASSIGFPSYEQYF
. TRBJ1-1 TRBD1 TRBV5-1 TGCGCCAGCAGCTTGGGCGGACAGGGGGAAGCTTTCTTT CASSLGGQGEAFF